The 17 T cell receptor beta chains reported below all come from one sample, sequenced in a study of T cell responses to AZD1222 COVID-19 vaccine. Profiling relied on immunoSEQ multiplex PCR, and the TCRdb table lists in-frame clones only, not all of them. The sample holds 95,000 to 150,000 clones, roughly 90% seen once. The sequencing used peripheral blood, collected on day 0 of AZD1222 vaccination. These receptors were collected from an adult in good health.

This chain connects TRBV2 to TRBJ1-2; D call uncertain. CDR3 size: 12 residues. Trimming cost V 5 bases and J 7 bases, with 11 bases left between them. Germline loops: CDR1 SNHLY, CDR2 FYNNEI. The CDR3 is CASSWTPGGYTF. CDR3 DNA: TGTGCCAGCAGTTGGACCCCAGGTGGCTACACCTTC.

The genes are TRBV27 and TRBJ2-1, with TRBD2 matching 13 bases. Losses at the gene ends were 0 bases for V and 13 bases for J; bases not matched to a gene: 3. The CDR3 totals 14 residues. From germline, CDR1 is MNHEY and CDR2 SMNVEV (reference sequence). In DNA form, the CDR3 reads TGTGCCAGCAGTTTATCGGGACTAGCGGGAAATCAGTTCTTC. This codes for CASSLSGLAGNQFF.

The V and J genes are TRBV5-1 and TRBJ1-1; 9 nucleotides agree with TRBD1. The CDR3 is 15 amino acids. After removal of 5 bases from V and 1 base from J, the junction contained 6 bases not matched to a gene. Germline V gene lookup returns CDR1 SGHRS and CDR2 YFSETQ. The CDR3 spells CASRPRTGENTEAFF. The CDR3 DNA follows: TGCGCCAGCAGACCTCGGACAGGGGAGAACACTGAAGCTTTCTTT.

The CDR3 nucleotides read TGTGCCAGCAGCTCCCGGGGAAATGGCTACACCTTC. Protein product: CASSSRGNGYTF. J is TRBJ1-2 and V is TRBV13; D not resolved. Trimming removed 4 bases at V and 6 bases at J, with 9 bases between. The CDR3 length is 12 residues. Germline CDR1 PRHDT, CDR2 FYEKMQ (reference sequence).

This clone was seen more than once but under ten times. The chain couples TRBV5-6 to TRBJ1-4; TRBD1 matches at 10 bases. Looked up from germline, CDR1 is SGHDT and CDR2 is YYEEEE. The CDR3 is made up of 15 amino acids. V shed 0 bases, J shed 7 bases, and the junction held 3 bases outside the gene matches. The CDR3 sequence is CASSLGDRGLEKLFF. The CDR3, as DNA: TGTGCCAGCAGCTTGGGAGACAGGGGGCTTGAAAAACTGTTTTTT.

The rearrangement joins TRBV20-1 to TRBJ1-4, with no clear D. V was pared by 6 bases and J by 9 bases, with 11 bases between. The CDR3 extends over 11 amino acids. Germline V gene lookup returns CDR1 DFQATT and CDR2 SNEGSKA (reference sequence). The CDR3 sequence: CSAKEFQKLFF. For the CDR3, the DNA is TGCAGTGCCAAGGAATTTCAAAAACTGTTTTTT.

This clone was counted once. The chain is built from TRBV27 and TRBJ2-4, with D tentatively TRBD1 (6 bases). The CDR3 loop spans 17 amino acids. The germline CDR1 and CDR2 sequences are MNHEY and SMNVEV (reference sequence). Trimming cost V 2 bases and J 0 bases, with 14 bases left between them. CDR3 DNA sequence: TGTGCCAGCAGTTTAGACCCGGGACAAAGAGCCAAAAACATTCAGTACTTC. It translates to CASSLDPGQRAKNIQYF.

The V and J genes are TRBV12-3 or TRBV12-4 and TRBJ2-2, with D uncertain. The CDR3 length is 12 residues. With 7 bases removed from V and 6 bases from J, the gap between germline ends came to 9 bases. The CDR3 region has the DNA TGTGCCAGCACTATGTGGGCCGGGGAGCTGTTTTTT. Translated, it gives CASTMWAGELFF.

The CDR3 here is CASTESGRNQPQHF. The CDR3 DNA follows: TGTGCCAGCACCGAATCAGGGCGCAATCAGCCCCAGCATTTT. The chain uses TRBV2 and TRBJ1-5, with D possibly TRBD1 on 5 matching bases. Germline assignment: CDR1 SNHLY and CDR2 FYNNEI. Trimming removed 7 bases from V and 2 bases from J, with 12 bases in between. CDR3 length: 14 residues.

The chain employs TRBV7-8 and TRBJ1-6; no clear D. Germline-derived CDR1 and CDR2 are SGHVS and FQNEAQ. The CDR3 consists of 11 residues. Deletions cut 3 bases from V and 6 bases from J, with 0 bases between. CDR3 protein: CASSFNSPLHF. The DNA for the CDR3 is TGTGCCAGCAGCTTTAATTCACCCCTCCACTTT. Combining the CDR3 with reference TRBV7-8 and TRBJ1-6 gives the whole variable domain GAGVSQSPRYKVAKRGQDVALRCDPISGHVSLFWYQQALGQGPEFLTYFQNEAQLDKSGLPSDRFFAERPEGSVSTLKIQRTQQEDSAVYLCASSFNSPLHFGNGTRLTVT.

This clone has just a few counts. This chain links TRBV10-3 with TRBJ2-3, with D uncertain. Trimming left V 2 bases short and J 0 bases short, with 9 bases between. CDR3 size: 15 residues. Germline loops: CDR1 ENHRY, CDR2 SYGVKD. The CDR3: CAISEAQPSTDTQYF. The DNA of the CDR3 is TGTGCCATCAGTGAGGCTCAGCCTAGCACAGATACGCAGTATTTT.

V gene TRBV6-4 combines with J gene TRBJ2-2; 10 bases are shared with TRBD2. The CDR3 extends over 15 amino acids. V gave up 5 bases and J gave up 7 bases; unmatched junction bases: 7. CDR1 is MRHNA, CDR2 SNTAGT, per germline. The DNA of the CDR3 is TGTGCCAGCAGTAAAGAGGGACTAGCGCTCGGGGAGCTGTTTTTT. Translated, it gives CASSKEGLALGELFF.

Remarks on this clone: Other nucleotide sequences in the sample specify the same CDR3. The V and J genes are TRBV5-4 and TRBJ2-7; TRBD1 is a possible D gene (6 bases). V gave up 3 bases and J gave up 3 bases, with 7 bases separating them. This CDR3 spans 12 amino acids. Looked up from germline, CDR1 is SGHNT and CDR2 is YYREEE (reference sequence). DNA of the CDR3: TGTGCCAGCAGCTCGGACAGCTACGAGCAGTACTTC. This encodes CASSSDSYEQYF.

CDR3 nucleotide sequence: TGCGCCAGCAGCCCCTCACTAGCGGGAGGATGGCAGTACTTC. Translated: CASSPSLAGGWQYF. The chain has TRBV5-1 and TRBJ2-7, with 12 positions matching TRBD2. Germline V gives CDR1 SGHRS, CDR2 YFSETQ. V trimming: 4 bases; J trimming: 9 bases; junction bases outside the gene matches: 8. This CDR3 has 14 amino acids.

The rearrangement links TRBV12-3 or TRBV12-4 to TRBJ1-2; D is ambiguous. CDR3 size: 13 residues. Trimming left V 4 bases short and J 3 bases short, with 9 bases between. CDR3 DNA: TGTGCCAGCAGTTGGACTGTGGACTATGGCTACACCTTC. It is translated as CASSWTVDYGYTF.

The genes are TRBV21-1 and TRBJ2-3; TRBD2 is the table's D call, not checked against the DNA. TRBV21-1 represents a pseudogene. CDR3 length: 20 amino acids. The CDR3 DNA sequence: TGTGCCAGCAGCAAAGGCCGGTCGGTCCGTAGCGGGAGAGGAGCAGATACGCAGTATTTT. As protein: CASSKGRSVRSGRGADTQYF.

The J gene is TRBJ1-5, the V gene TRBV18, with 8 nucleotides matching TRBD1. V gave up 6 bases and J gave up 10 bases; unmatched junction bases: 11. The CDR3 contains 14 residues. CDR1 and CDR2 (germline): KGHSH, LQKENI. CDR3: CASSQQGDPTPQHF. CDR3 sequence (DNA): TGTGCCAGCTCGCAACAGGGGGACCCGACCCCCCAGCATTTT. The variable domain in full, with the rest retrieved from reference TRBV18 and TRBJ1-5, is NAGVMQNPRHLVRRRGQEARLRCSPMKGHSHVYWYRQLPEEGLKFMVYLQKENIIDESGMPKERFSAEFPKEGPSILRIQQVVRGDSAAYFCASSQQGDPTPQHFGDGTRLSIL.